Presented here are 26 T cell receptor beta chains from one specimen sequenced in a study of regulatory T cells in long-lasting Graves disease. Assembly of TCR beta libraries relied on iRepertoire HTBI primers together with Arm-PCR of CDR3 regions. In TCRdb, the multiplex PCR reads were re-called with MiXCR into one record per CDR3 protein. The table records hundreds of thousands of distinct CDR3 sequences, 12% of them present only once. Time point defined: newly diagnosed GD, antithyroid drugs for less than 3 months. Extracted PBMC RNA gave rise to the TCR library. The sample also formed part of further work on T cells in Graves' hyperthyroidism and ophthalmopathy.

The specimen comprised peripheral blood mononuclear cells (PBMCs), sampled at new diagnosis, from a patient treated with antithyroid drugs. The source of these receptors is a young woman with Graves disease.

In its sample, this clonotype was seen many times. The chain is built from TRBV19 and TRBJ1-3; D gene uncertain. CDR3 size: 14 residues. Germline loops: CDR1 LNHDA, CDR2 SQIVND (reference sequence). V was trimmed by 3 bases and J by 6 bases, leaving 12 bases between them. The CDR3 DNA reads as TGTGCCAGTAGTATCTCCCGTACGGAAAACACCATATATTTT. Encoded protein: CASSISRTENTIYF. The whole variable domain, filled in from reference TRBV19 and TRBJ1-3, reads DGGITQSPKYLFRKEGQNVTLSCEQNLNHDAMYWYRQDPGQGLRLIYYSQIVNDFQKGDIAEGYSVSREKKESFPLTVTSAQKNPTAFYLCASSISRTENTIYFGEGSWLTVV.

This clonotype showed up many times. The chain recombines TRBV10-3 with TRBJ1-1; 8 nucleotides match TRBD1. From germline, CDR1 is ENHRY and CDR2 SYGVKD. The CDR3 is 18 residues long. V was pared by 0 bases and J by 5 bases, with 14 bases of the junction left unmatched. CDR3 DNA sequence: TGTGCCATCAGTGAGTCGATTTGGCCAGGGGGCTGGGATACTGAAGCTTTCTTT. This translates into CAISESIWPGGWDTEAFF.

This clonotype was detected ten times or more. The chain couples TRBV2 to TRBJ2-2; D gene uncertain. Between the trimmed V and J ends, which lost 2 bases and 0 bases, there was a span of 7 bases. CDR3 length equals 15 residues. Germline CDR1 reads SNHLY; CDR2 reads FYNNEI. The CDR3 spells CASSEKSPNTGELFF. In nucleotides, the CDR3 is TGTGCCAGCAGTGAAAAGAGCCCGAACACCGGGGAGCTGTTTTTT.

Many counts were recorded for this clonotype. For the CDR3, the DNA is TGTGCCAGCAACCACGACCCATACACTGAAGCTTTCTTT. This codes for CASNHDPYTEAFF. This sequence joins TRBV12-3 or TRBV12-4 and TRBJ1-1; no firm D call. Between the trimmed V and J ends, which lost 7 bases and 3 bases, there was a span of 12 bases. The CDR3 loop spans 13 amino acids.

This clonotype has just a few counts. The chain combines TRBV6-2 or TRBV6-3 with TRBJ2-6, with D maybe TRBD2 (5 bases). In germline, CDR1 is MNHEY, CDR2 SVGEGT. This CDR3 is built from 17 residues. Trimming pared 0 bases from V and 0 bases from J, leaving 9 bases between. The CDR3 region is CASSYSGGPSGANVLTF. CDR3 bases: TGTGCCAGCAGTTACTCAGGCGGGCCCTCTGGGGCCAACGTCCTGACTTTC.

The chain carries TRBV10-3 and TRBJ2-1; D may be TRBD2 (5 bases). The germline V gene encodes CDR1 ENHRY and CDR2 SYGVKD. The CDR3 length is 14 residues. Deletions cut 9 bases from V and 0 bases from J, with 12 bases between. The CDR3 nucleotides are TGTGCCATAAAGCTAGGGAGCTCCTACAATGAGCAGTTCTTC. Amino acids: CAIKLGSSYNEQFF.

This clonotype showed up many times. CDR3 in amino acids: CASSRGLADQETQYF. DNA of the CDR3: TGTGCCAGCAGCCGGGGACTAGCGGATCAAGAGACCCAGTACTTC. The V call is TRBV11-3, the J call TRBJ2-5; 11 bases align to TRBD2. With 5 bases clipped from V and 2 bases from J, the junction kept 4 bases outside the gene matches. This CDR3 region has 15 residues. Germline-derived CDR1 and CDR2 are SGHNT and YENEEA.

This clonotype was counted many times. This chain uses TRBV7-3 with TRBJ2-1; 8 nucleotides match TRBD2. From germline, CDR1 is SGHTA and CDR2 FQGTGA. Unmatched junction bases numbered 5, after V lost 5 bases and J lost 5 bases. CDR3 length: 14 residues. The CDR3 loop is CASSLSGTHNEQFF. Written as DNA, the CDR3 is TGTGCCAGCAGCCTTAGCGGGACCCACAATGAGCAGTTCTTC.

The gene calls are TRBV6-1 and TRBJ2-1; 10 nucleotides line up with TRBD2. CDR1 and CDR2 (germline): MNHNS, SASEGT. V trimming: 8 bases; J trimming: 6 bases; junction bases outside the gene matches: 13. The CDR3 runs 16 residues. The DNA for the CDR3 is TGTGCCAGCGTTTTGACTAGCGGGTCGGGGGCCAATGAGCAGTTCTTC. It is translated as CASVLTSGSGANEQFF.

This clonotype was picked up many times. The chain recombines TRBV19 with TRBJ1-1; D unresolved. The CDR3 has 13 residues. Germline assignment: CDR1 LNHDA and CDR2 SQIVND (reference sequence). The V end was cut by 4 bases, the J end by 4 bases, with 10 bases between. DNA of the CDR3: TGTGCCAGTAGTAAAAGGGTGAGCACTGAAGCTTTCTTT. It yields the protein CASSKRVSTEAFF.

This clonotype showed up many times. The chain carries TRBV6-1 and TRBJ2-4, with 7 nucleotides matching TRBD1. V trimming: 6 bases; J trimming: 9 bases; junction bases outside the gene matches: 11. The CDR3 has 14 residues. Looked up from germline, CDR1 is MNHNS and CDR2 is SASEGT. CDR3 sequence reads: CASSWTGPQFIQYF. CDR3 nucleotide sequence: TGTGCCAGCAGCTGGACAGGACCCCAATTCATTCAGTACTTC.

This clonotype was detected a few times. The rearrangement links TRBV4-1 to TRBJ2-3; D perhaps matches TRBD2 (5 bases). Trimming shortened V by 2 bases and J by 6 bases, and 6 bases separated the two germline ends. Germline CDR1 MGHRA, CDR2 YSYEKL. The CDR3 sequence is 12 residues long. CDR3 DNA sequence: TGCGCCAGCAGCCAAATAGCGGATACGCAGTATTTT. Translated: CASSQIADTQYF.

Ten or more counts support this clonotype. V gene TRBV5-1 combines with J gene TRBJ2-7, with 13 bases matching TRBD2. The CDR3 is 16 amino acids. With V trimmed by 6 bases and J by 2 bases, 8 bases remained unmatched. Germline V gene lookup returns CDR1 SGHRS and CDR2 YFSETQ. CDR3: CASNEMGLAGTYEQYF. The CDR3 DNA reads TGCGCCAGCAACGAAATGGGACTAGCGGGGACCTACGAGCAGTACTTC.

This clonotype was picked up a small number of times. The chain is built from TRBV20-1 and TRBJ2-4, with 8 positions matching TRBD1. The CDR3 is 14 amino acids. The V gene's germline CDR1 is DFQATT and CDR2 SNEGSKA (reference sequence). V shed 3 bases and J 9 bases; nucleotides not matched to a gene: 10. CDR3: CSARQTGALGIQYF. CDR3 nucleotide sequence: TGCAGTGCTAGGCAGACAGGGGCTTTGGGCATTCAGTACTTC.

Points on this clonotype: A much larger clone lies one base from this, so it may be a read error. This chain uses TRBV6-5 with TRBJ2-7; D is uncertain. The V gene's germline CDR1 is MNHEY and CDR2 SVGAGI. Trimming took off 4 bases at V and 2 bases at J, with 9 bases between the two ends. The CDR3 covers 13 residues. The DNA for the CDR3 is TGTGCCAGCAGTTGGTCTTACGCCTACGAGCAGTACTTC. Translated, it gives CASSWSYAYEQYF.

The table lists this clonotype with many counts. A read error is likely, as this CDR3 ends without the conserved phenylalanine or tryptophan. The DNA is left out, because the CDR3 cannot be placed on it with certainty; the CDR3 is given as TCRdb lists it. This chain connects TRBV6-5 to TRBJ1-1; the D call of TRBD1 is as the table states it, not checked on the DNA. The CDR3 contains 15 residues when both ends are counted. Germline values: CDR1 MNHEY, CDR2 SVGAGI. CDR3 amino acids: CASSSPTGLPIVKFV.

This sequence joins TRBV9 and TRBJ1-1; D gene ambiguous. Germline CDR1 and CDR2: SGDLS and YYNGEE. Trimming left V 3 bases short and J 4 bases short, with 10 bases between. The CDR3 is 13 amino acids. In DNA form, the CDR3 reads TGTGCCAGCAGCGCAGTAGTTGGCACTGAAGCTTTCTTT. Translated, it gives CASSAVVGTEAFF.

This clonotype was recorded at least ten times. V gene TRBV19 combines with J gene TRBJ2-7; D not certain. The CDR3 has 13 amino acids. With 4 bases removed from V and 6 bases from J, the gap between germline ends came to 13 bases. Germline assignment: CDR1 LNHDA and CDR2 SQIVND (reference sequence). In nucleotides, the CDR3 is TGTGCCAGTAGTAGCGGCAGGCTAGGCGAGCAGTACTTC. It specifies CASSSGRLGEQYF.

This clonotype has ten or more counts. The germline gene is not matched at one end of the junction; a read error may be the cause. The V and J genes are TRBV5-1 and TRBJ2-1; TRBD2 aligns across 8 bases. Germline V CDR1 and CDR2: SGHRS, YFSETQ. The CDR3 length is 14 residues. CDR3 sequence reads: CASSLGLDYNEQFF. CDR3 sequence (DNA): TGTGCCAGCAGCTTGGGACTAGACTACAATGAGCAGTTCTTC.

This clonotype has a count of ten or more. The chain recombines TRBV7-2 with TRBJ1-1, with 7 bases identical to TRBD1. The germline gives CDR1 SGHTA, CDR2 FQGNSA. CDR3 size: 15 residues. The V and J ends lost 3 bases and 6 bases, in that order; junction bases with no gene match: 10. The CDR3 DNA follows: TGTGCCAGCAGCTTCTCGTACGACAGGGTGGCTGAAGCTTTCTTT. This encodes CASSFSYDRVAEAFF. Supplemented by reference TRBV7-2 and TRBJ1-1, the full variable domain reads GAGVSQSPSNKVTEKGKDVELRCDPISGHTALYWYRQSLGQGLEFLIYFQGNSAPDKSGLPSDRFSAERTGGSVSTLTIQRTQQEDSAVYLCASSFSYDRVAEAFFGQGTRLTVV.

This clonotype was seen repeatedly, ten times or more. The V call is TRBV24-1, the J call TRBJ2-1; TRBD1 matches 7 bases. Germline V gives CDR1 KGHDR, CDR2 SFDVKD. The CDR3 length is 15 residues. V dropped 4 bases and J dropped 0; count of bases not matched to a gene: 2. As DNA, the CDR3 is TGTGCCACCAGTGAGACAGGGTACTCCTACAATGAGCAGTTCTTC. This codes for CATSETGYSYNEQFF.

The sample holds many counts of this clonotype. This rearrangement joins TRBV6-5 to TRBJ2-1; 7 bases are a match to TRBD2. Trimming cost V 2 bases and J 7 bases; bases outside gene matches: 17. The germline CDR1 and CDR2 sequences are MNHEY and SVGAGI. This CDR3 has 18 residues. CDR3 residues: CASSYRTVGGSPSNEQFF. DNA for the CDR3: TGTGCCAGCAGTTACCGTACCGTCGGCGGGAGCCCCTCGAATGAGCAGTTCTTC.

This rearrangement joins TRBV29-1 to TRBJ2-7, with 12 bases that match TRBD2. Germline loops: CDR1 SQVTM, CDR2 ANQGSEA. V shed 0 bases and J 4 bases; nucleotides not matched to a gene: 7. The CDR3 has 16 amino acids. CDR3 DNA sequence: TGCAGCGTTGAAGAATGGGAGACTAGCGGGAGATACGAGCAGTACTTC. This sequence encodes CSVEEWETSGRYEQYF.

At least ten counts were recorded for this clonotype. This sequence joins TRBV7-9 and TRBJ2-1, with D possibly TRBD2 on 5 matching bases. The V end was cut by 2 bases, the J end by 2 bases, with 13 bases between. Germline V gene sequence: CDR1 SEHNR, CDR2 FQNEAQ (reference sequence). The CDR3 runs to 16 residues. The CDR3 nucleotides read TGTGCCAGCAGCTTAAGGGAGTCAATCCCCTACAATGAGCAGTTCTTC. Amino acid sequence: CASSLRESIPYNEQFF. Drawing the rest from reference TRBV7-9 and TRBJ2-1, the complete variable domain is DTGVSQNPRHKITKRGQNVTFRCDPISEHNRLYWYRQTLGQGPEFLTYFQNEAQLEKSRLLSDRFSAERPKGSFSTLEIQRTEQGDSAMYLCASSLRESIPYNEQFFGPGTRLTVL.

In its sample, this clonotype was seen many times. The chain joins TRBV30 to TRBJ2-1, with D perhaps TRBD1 (6 bases). The CDR3 consists of 13 residues. From germline, CDR1 is GTSNPN and CDR2 SVGIG (reference sequence). Trimming shortened V by 1 base and J by 9 bases, and 13 bases separated the two germline ends. For the CDR3, the DNA is TGTGCCTGGAGTGGCAGGGGTTTGAGTGAGCAGTTCTTC. Its protein product is CAWSGRGLSEQFF.

On this clonotype: A read error may be the cause here, since a much bigger clone is one base away. This chain joins TRBV27 and TRBJ2-1; TRBD1 or TRBD2 may be the D gene (5 bases each). Germline values: CDR1 MNHEY, CDR2 SMNVEV (reference sequence). The CDR3 extends over 18 amino acids. V lost 4 bases to trimming and J lost 2 bases, with 21 bases between them. CDR3 protein: CASSWWRPGPMAYNEQFF. For the CDR3, the DNA is TGTGCCAGCAGTTGGTGGCGCCCGGGACCGATGGCCTACAATGAGCAGTTCTTC.